The 32 T cell receptor beta chains presented below share a single source sample, sequenced in a study of cytomegalovirus exposure and HLA in healthy donors. The data were produced by immunoSEQ multiplex PCR, yet TCRdb's version contains in-frame clones alone and is incomplete. Of 200,000 to 250,000 clones in the sample, 87% were seen once. The source material was PBMCs. These receptors all stem from a man aged 18 to 30 in good health and CMV-seropositive.

The J gene is TRBJ1-4, the V gene TRBV27; D possibly corresponds to TRBD1 (5 bases). Trimming shortened V by 5 bases and J by 4 bases, and 14 bases separated the two germline ends. The CDR3 totals 15 residues. Germline-derived CDR1 and CDR2 are MNHEY and SMNVEV (reference sequence). In DNA form, the CDR3 reads TGTGCCAGCAGTGCCCACCGGCAGGGTAATGAAAAACTGTTTTTT. This encodes CASSAHRQGNEKLFF.

The chain combines TRBV27 with TRBJ2-1; TRBD2 matches at 12 bases. The CDR3 consists of 15 residues. Germline V gene lookup returns CDR1 MNHEY and CDR2 SMNVEV (reference sequence). Trimming took 7 bases from V and 4 from J; bases not matched to a gene: 5. The CDR3 is CASKLLAGGYNEQFF. CDR3 nucleotide sequence: TGTGCCAGCAAACTCCTAGCGGGAGGGTACAATGAGCAGTTCTTC.

This rearrangement joins TRBV28 to TRBJ2-7; the D gene is possibly TRBD2 (6 bases). V lost 5 bases to trimming and J lost 2 bases, with 16 bases between them. This CDR3 contains 15 residues. CDR1 is MDHEN and CDR2 is SYDVKM in the germline V gene. The CDR3 here is CASSPPGLYAYEQYF. In nucleotides, the CDR3 is TGTGCCAGCAGTCCACCGGGACTTTACGCCTACGAGCAGTACTTC.

The chain employs TRBV6-1 and TRBJ2-7; no reliable D call. CDR1 and CDR2 from the germline V gene are MNHNS and SASEGT. Trimming removed 1 base from V and 5 bases from J, with 9 bases in between. There are 13 residues in the CDR3. CDR3 protein: CASSEGLRNEQYF. The CDR3 bases are TGTGCCAGCAGTGAAGGCCTCAGGAACGAGCAGTACTTC.

This rearrangement joins TRBV18 to TRBJ1-1, with a tentative D call TRBD1 (5 bases). Germline V gene lookup returns CDR1 KGHSH and CDR2 LQKENI. Trimming shortened V by 2 bases and J by 3 bases, and 10 bases separated the two germline ends. The CDR3 runs to 14 residues. The CDR3 nucleotides are TGTGCCAGCTCACCAGAGTTGGGGCACACTGAAGCTTTCTTT. Protein: CASSPELGHTEAFF.

The chain carries TRBV28 and TRBJ2-7; TRBD2 aligns across 13 bases. Per germline, CDR1 MDHEN and CDR2 SYDVKM. With 5 bases clipped from V and 4 bases from J, the junction kept 5 bases outside the gene matches. The CDR3 runs 15 residues. CDR3 residues: CASSTLTSGRYEQYF. The CDR3 nucleotides read TGTGCCAGCAGTACCCTGACTAGCGGGAGGTACGAGCAGTACTTC.

The rearrangement joins TRBV5-5 to TRBJ2-7, with 9 bases aligning to TRBD1. Per the germline V gene, CDR1 is SGHKS and CDR2 is YYEKEE (reference sequence). The J segment lost 5 bases and the V segment lost 3 bases, leaving 9 bases of the junction unmatched. The CDR3 length is 15 residues. The CDR3 loop is CASSSGTGTGNEQYF. The CDR3 DNA follows: TGTGCCAGCAGCTCTGGTACCGGGACAGGGAACGAGCAGTACTTC.

V gene TRBV6-5 combines with J gene TRBJ1-4; D may be TRBD1 (5 bases). CDR1 is MNHEY and CDR2 is SVGAGI in the germline V gene. This CDR3 has 15 residues. V was shortened by 6 bases and J by 2 bases, with 13 bases between the two germline ends. The DNA of the CDR3 is TGTGCCAGCAGGACTTCAGGGACGACTAATGAAAAACTGTTTTTT. This codes for CASRTSGTTNEKLFF.

The genes are TRBV9 and TRBJ2-7, with TRBD2 matching 8 bases. The CDR3 extends over 15 amino acids. Losses at the gene ends were 0 bases for V and 4 bases for J; bases not matched to a gene: 6. CDR1 and CDR2 from the germline V gene are SGDLS and YYNGEE. The CDR3 reads CASSVGGRPPYEQYF. The CDR3 DNA follows: TGTGCCAGCAGCGTAGGCGGGAGGCCTCCGTACGAGCAGTACTTC.

The chain's CDR3 is CSASSEYEQYF. CDR3 nucleotide sequence: TGCAGTGCTAGCTCCGAGTACGAGCAGTACTTC. The rearrangement uses TRBV20-1 and TRBJ2-7; no definite D call. The CDR3 spans 11 residues. Trimming stripped 3 bases from V and 4 bases from J, with 7 bases between. Germline assignment: CDR1 DFQATT and CDR2 SNEGSKA (reference sequence).

This chain connects TRBV11-3 to TRBJ2-1; 13 bases are shared with TRBD2. After removal of 4 bases from V and 8 bases from J, the junction contained 5 bases not matched to a gene. CDR1 SGHNT and CDR2 YENEEA come from the germline V gene. CDR3 size: 15 residues. This CDR3 reads CASSSWTSGSDEQFF. DNA of the CDR3: TGTGCCAGCAGCTCTTGGACTAGCGGGAGTGATGAGCAGTTCTTC.

This sequence joins TRBV2 and TRBJ2-5; D is unclear. The germline V and J ends were trimmed by 5 bases and 7 bases, with 8 bases remaining between them. This CDR3 spans 11 amino acids. Germline CDR1 reads SNHLY; CDR2 reads FYNNEI. The CDR3 region has the DNA TGTGCCAGCAGTCCGAAAGTGACCCAGTACTTC. Amino acids: CASSPKVTQYF. The variable domain in full, with the rest retrieved from reference TRBV2 and TRBJ2-5, is EPEVTQTPSHQVTQMGQEVILRCVPISNHLYFYWYRQILGQKVEFLVSFYNNEISEKSEIFDDQFSVERPDGSNFTLKIRSTKLEDSAMYFCASSPKVTQYFGPGTRLLVL.

The chain has TRBV6-5 and TRBJ2-1, with TRBD2 matching 14 bases. Germline CDR1 is MNHEY and CDR2 is SVGAGI. The CDR3 runs 16 residues. Germline trimming cut 4 bases from V and 6 bases from J; bases unmatched to any gene: 5. The CDR3 is CASSSPTSGRANEQFF. CDR3 bases: TGTGCCAGCAGTTCACCGACTAGCGGGAGGGCCAATGAGCAGTTCTTC.

J is TRBJ2-3 and V is TRBV5-1; TRBD2 aligns across 10 bases. J was trimmed by 6 bases and V by 4 bases; bases with no gene match: 8. The V gene's germline CDR1 is SGHRS and CDR2 YFSETQ. The CDR3 has 15 residues. CDR3 residues: CASSAGTSVTDTQYF. CDR3 DNA sequence: TGCGCCAGCAGCGCCGGGACTAGCGTTACGGATACGCAGTATTTT.

The chain has TRBV28 and TRBJ2-7; TRBD1 aligns across 8 bases. The CDR3 extends over 15 amino acids. Germline V gene data show CDR1 as MDHEN and CDR2 as SYDVKM. V gave up 7 bases and J gave up 3 bases; unmatched junction bases: 11. CDR3 protein: CASTLPTGAGYEQYF. DNA for the CDR3: TGTGCCAGCACTCTCCCGACAGGGGCAGGCTACGAGCAGTACTTC.

This rearrangement joins TRBV7-9 to TRBJ2-7; perhaps TRBD2 as D (5 bases). In germline, CDR1 is SEHNR, CDR2 FQNEAQ (reference sequence). V was shortened by 1 base and J by 5 bases, with 9 bases between the two germline ends. This CDR3 contains 13 residues. The DNA of the CDR3 is TGTGCCAGCAGCTTAGAGGAGGTGCACGAGCAGTACTTC. Translating it yields CASSLEEVHEQYF. The full variable domain, in which reference TRBV7-9 and TRBJ2-7 provide the parts outside the CDR3, is DTGVSQNPRHKITKRGQNVTFRCDPISEHNRLYWYRQTLGQGPEFLTYFQNEAQLEKSRLLSDRFSAERPKGSFSTLEIQRTEQGDSAMYLCASSLEEVHEQYFGPGTRLTVT.

The chain joins TRBV7-9 to TRBJ2-3; 9 bases align to TRBD2. V shed 1 base, J shed 2 bases, and the junction held 4 bases outside the gene matches. This CDR3 region has 16 residues. From germline, CDR1 is SEHNR and CDR2 FQNEAQ (reference sequence). CDR3 in amino acids: CASSLGLADYTDTQYF. The CDR3 DNA reads as TGTGCCAGCAGCTTAGGACTAGCGGACTACACAGATACGCAGTATTTT.

The V call is TRBV11-2, the J call TRBJ2-6; perhaps D is TRBD1 or TRBD2 (6 bases each). Trimming removed 5 bases from V and 4 bases from J, with 12 bases in between. The CDR3 loop spans 15 amino acids. Germline V gene data show CDR1 as SGHAT and CDR2 as FQNNGV. The CDR3 here is CASSDRGAGANVLTF. The CDR3 region has the DNA TGTGCCAGCAGCGATAGGGGGGCCGGGGCCAACGTCCTGACTTTC.

The V gene is TRBV5-6, the J gene TRBJ1-2; D is unresolved. Germline V gene data show CDR1 as SGHDT and CDR2 as YYEEEE. The V end was cut by 1 base, the J end by 2 bases, with 6 bases between. The CDR3 contains 13 residues. Here the CDR3 reads CASSLLQNYGYTF. The CDR3 DNA is TGTGCCAGCAGCTTGCTACAGAACTATGGCTACACCTTC.

On this clone: The sample contains more than one DNA sequence encoding this CDR3. The chain uses TRBV6-4 and TRBJ2-3; the D gene could be TRBD1 or TRBD2 (5 bases each). Germline V gene data show CDR1 as MRHNA and CDR2 as SNTAGT. The CDR3 length is 14 residues. With 3 bases removed from V and 4 bases from J, the gap between germline ends came to 11 bases. The CDR3: CASSDGQGADTQYF. CDR3 nucleotide sequence: TGTGCCAGCAGTGATGGGCAGGGAGCAGATACGCAGTATTTT.

The chain uses TRBV27 and TRBJ1-3; D uncertain. The CDR3 is 14 amino acids. From germline, CDR1 is MNHEY and CDR2 SMNVEV (reference sequence). V shed 6 bases and J shed 4 bases, with 13 bases lying between them. CDR3: CASRAGTRGNTIYF. The CDR3 DNA is TGTGCCAGCAGAGCAGGAACAAGGGGAAACACCATATATTTT.

The V call is TRBV7-3, the J call TRBJ2-6; D is perhaps TRBD1 (6 bases). The CDR3 totals 17 residues. Germline CDR1 and CDR2: SGHTA and FQGTGA. Trimming removed 5 bases from V and 4 bases from J, with 18 bases in between. The CDR3 loop is CASSLRAAGAGANVLTF. As DNA, the CDR3 is TGTGCCAGCAGCCTACGCGCTGCAGGGGCCGGGGCCAACGTCCTGACTTTC.

This rearrangement joins TRBV2 to TRBJ1-4; D might be TRBD1 (5 bases). Germline V gene data show CDR1 as SNHLY and CDR2 as FYNNEI. Trimming removed 5 bases from V and 11 bases from J, with 27 bases in between. This CDR3 is built from 17 residues. The CDR3 DNA sequence: TGTGCCAGCAGTCTATTATCCAGGGACCTCGCGGGCTGGAAACTGTTTTTT. Translation gives CASSLLSRDLAGWKLFF. Combining the CDR3 with reference TRBV2 and TRBJ1-4 gives the whole variable domain EPEVTQTPSHQVTQMGQEVILRCVPISNHLYFYWYRQILGQKVEFLVSFYNNEISEKSEIFDDQFSVERPDGSNFTLKIRSTKLEDSAMYFCASSLLSRDLAGWKLFFGSGTQLSVL.

The chain couples TRBV9 to TRBJ1-3, with D perhaps matching TRBD1 (6 bases). Germline CDR1 SGDLS, CDR2 YYNGEE. The V gene lost 3 bases and the J gene lost 2 bases, with 12 bases spanning the gap. The length of the CDR3 is 15 residues. CDR3 in amino acids: CASSDQQGTGNTIYF. The CDR3, as DNA: TGTGCCAGCAGCGACCAACAGGGAACTGGAAACACCATATATTTT.

This chain links TRBV6-1 with TRBJ1-1; D might be TRBD1 (6 bases). V shed 4 bases and J shed 1 base, with 10 bases lying between them. Per germline, CDR1 MNHNS and CDR2 SASEGT. There are 14 residues in the CDR3. The chain's CDR3 is CASSAQGQNTEAFF. CDR3 bases: TGTGCCAGCAGTGCCCAGGGACAGAACACTGAAGCTTTCTTT.

The rearrangement joins TRBV2 to TRBJ2-2, with D possibly TRBD1 on 6 matching bases. Germline-derived CDR1 and CDR2 are SNHLY and FYNNEI. With 10 bases removed from V and 1 base from J, the gap between germline ends came to 19 bases. The CDR3 consists of 16 residues. The CDR3 DNA follows: TGTGCCACCGATGCCAACCCGGGACAGAACACCGGGGAGCTGTTTTTT. Its translation is CATDANPGQNTGELFF. The full variable domain, rest sourced from reference TRBV2 and TRBJ2-2, is EPEVTQTPSHQVTQMGQEVILRCVPISNHLYFYWYRQILGQKVEFLVSFYNNEISEKSEIFDDQFSVERPDGSNFTLKIRSTKLEDSAMYFCATDANPGQNTGELFFGEGSRLTVL.

This chain joins TRBV5-4 and TRBJ1-2; D is perhaps TRBD1 (5 bases). V lost 4 bases to trimming and J lost 8 bases, with 21 bases between them. The CDR3 is 15 residues long. The germline CDR1 and CDR2 sequences are SGHNT and YYREEE (reference sequence). The CDR3 region has the DNA TGTGCCAGCAGCGCCAGTTACCAGGGTCCACGGGGCTACACCTTC. Translating it yields CASSASYQGPRGYTF.

The chain carries TRBV9 and TRBJ2-1; 7 bases map to TRBD2. With 0 bases clipped from V and 6 bases from J, the junction kept 3 bases outside the gene matches. Germline-derived CDR1 and CDR2 are SGDLS and YYNGEE. This CDR3 is 14 amino acids long. CDR3 nucleotides: TGTGCCAGCAGCGTAGTTGGGACTACCAATGAGCAGTTCTTC. It encodes CASSVVGTTNEQFF. Supplemented by reference TRBV9 and TRBJ2-1, the full variable domain reads DSGVTQTPKHLITATGQRVTLRCSPRSGDLSVYWYQQSLDQGLQFLIQYYNGEERAKGNILERFSAQQFPDLHSELNLSSLELGDSALYFCASSVVGTTNEQFFGPGTRLTVL.

The chain carries TRBV5-1 and TRBJ1-2; D perhaps matches TRBD1 (6 bases). CDR3 size: 12 residues. The V gene's germline CDR1 is SGHRS and CDR2 YFSETQ. V was cut by 4 bases and J by 8 bases, with 12 bases left in between. CDR3 protein: CASSPSGTGYTF. CDR3 nucleotides: TGCGCCAGCAGCCCTTCGGGGACAGGCTACACCTTC.

The rearrangement uses TRBV27 and TRBJ2-1; no clear D. The CDR3 has 16 amino acids. The V gene lost 1 base and the J gene lost 0 bases, with 10 bases spanning the gap. Per the germline V gene, CDR1 is MNHEY and CDR2 is SMNVEV (reference sequence). CDR3 loop: CASSLLAISSYNEQFF. The CDR3 region has the DNA TGTGCCAGCAGTTTATTGGCTATAAGCTCCTACAATGAGCAGTTCTTC.

V gene TRBV4-1 combines with J gene TRBJ2-1, with a tentative D call TRBD2 (6 bases). CDR3 length equals 16 residues. Trimming pared 2 bases from V and 2 bases from J, leaving 13 bases between. Germline CDR1 is MGHRA and CDR2 is YSYEKL. The CDR3 spells CASSQTPTSAYNEQFF. The CDR3 region has the DNA TGCGCCAGCAGCCAAACCCCGACTAGTGCCTACAATGAGCAGTTCTTC.

This clone was counted a single time. The chain combines TRBV18 with TRBJ1-3; D is undetermined. The CDR3 is 16 amino acids. V shed 1 base and J shed 2 bases, with 12 bases lying between them. Germline lookup yields CDR1 KGHSH and CDR2 LQKENI. The CDR3, as DNA: TGTGCCAGCTCACCACTCGAGGCTGGGCCTGGAAACACCATATATTTT. Amino acids: CASSPLEAGPGNTIYF. Drawing the rest from reference TRBV18 and TRBJ1-3, the complete variable domain is NAGVMQNPRHLVRRRGQEARLRCSPMKGHSHVYWYRQLPEEGLKFMVYLQKENIIDESGMPKERFSAEFPKEGPSILRIQQVVRGDSAAYFCASSPLEAGPGNTIYFGEGSWLTVV.